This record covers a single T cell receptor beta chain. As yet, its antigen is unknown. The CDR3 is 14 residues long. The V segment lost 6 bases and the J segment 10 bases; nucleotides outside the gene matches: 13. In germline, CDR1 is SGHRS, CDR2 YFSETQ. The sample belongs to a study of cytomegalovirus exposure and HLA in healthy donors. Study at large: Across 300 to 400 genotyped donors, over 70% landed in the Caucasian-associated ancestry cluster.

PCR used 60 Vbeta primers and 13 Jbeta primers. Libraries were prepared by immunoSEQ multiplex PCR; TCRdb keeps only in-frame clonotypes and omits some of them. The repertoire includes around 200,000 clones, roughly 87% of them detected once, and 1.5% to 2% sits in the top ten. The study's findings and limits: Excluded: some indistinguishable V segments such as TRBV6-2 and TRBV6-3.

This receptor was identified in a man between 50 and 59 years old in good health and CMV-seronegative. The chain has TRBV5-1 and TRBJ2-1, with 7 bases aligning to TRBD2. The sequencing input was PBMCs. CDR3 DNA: TGCGCCAGCACGGTTGCGGGGACTACTAGGGAGCAGTTCTTC. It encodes CASTVAGTTREQFF. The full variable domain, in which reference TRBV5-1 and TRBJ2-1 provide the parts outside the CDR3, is KAGVTQTPRYLIKTRGQQVTLSCSPISGHRSVSWYQQTPGQGLQFLFEYFSETQRNKGNFPGRFSGRQFSNSRSEMNVSTLELGDSALYLCASTVAGTTREQFFGPGTRLTVL.